The 11 T cell receptor beta chains given below trace back to one sample, sequenced in a study of identifying expanded T cells in peripheral blood. The assay was immunoSEQ multiplex PCR, and TCRdb's table has in-frame clones only and misses some. The sample records around 94,000 clones, roughly 85% being singletons. Sequenced input: blood. These receptor sequences come from a person aged 18 to 70 in good health.

The chain combines TRBV18 with TRBJ1-1; possibly TRBD1 for D (5 bases). Germline V lookup: CDR1 KGHSH, CDR2 LQKENI. Trimming took 3 bases from V and 1 from J, leaving 9 bases between them. The CDR3 covers 14 residues. CDR3 coding DNA: TGTGCCAGCTCACCTCAGAGGGGGAACACTGAAGCTTTCTTT. Its protein product is CASSPQRGNTEAFF.

The chain links TRBV11-2 to TRBJ2-6; 8 bases are a match to TRBD1. With 4 bases clipped from V and 0 bases from J, the junction kept 11 bases outside the gene matches. Looked up from germline, CDR1 is SGHAT and CDR2 is FQNNGV. The CDR3 covers 19 residues. This chain's CDR3 is CASSSYRDRILSGANVLTF. The CDR3 region has the DNA TGTGCCAGCAGCTCGTACCGGGACAGGATACTCTCTGGGGCCAACGTCCTGACTTTC.

V gene TRBV11-3 combines with J gene TRBJ2-3; D gene uncertain. Germline CDR1 reads SGHNT; CDR2 reads YENEEA. The germline V and J ends were trimmed by 6 bases and 3 bases, with 7 bases remaining between them. The CDR3 is 12 residues long. The CDR3 loop is CASRGITDTQYF. DNA of the CDR3: TGTGCCAGCAGGGGGATTACAGATACGCAGTATTTT.

This clone has a single count. The chain employs TRBV6-5 and TRBJ2-7, with D tentatively TRBD1 or TRBD2 (5 bases each). The CDR3 loop spans 15 amino acids. Germline V gene data show CDR1 as MNHEY and CDR2 as SVGAGI. With 6 bases removed from V and 3 bases from J, the gap between germline ends came to 18 bases. The CDR3 nucleotides are TGTGCCAGCAGCCGCCAGGGAACGAGGGGCTACGAGCAGTACTTC. It yields the protein CASSRQGTRGYEQYF.

The CDR3 protein is CASSQRQGLEINEQFF. CDR3 bases: TGTGCCAGCAGCCAGAGACAGGGTTTGGAAATCAATGAGCAGTTCTTC. The genes are TRBV7-6 and TRBJ2-1; TRBD1 aligns across 7 bases. This CDR3 is 16 amino acids long. With V trimmed by 5 bases and J by 6 bases, 13 bases remained unmatched. Germline loops: CDR1 SGHVS, CDR2 FNYEAQ.

CDR3 in DNA: TGTGCCACCAGCATGGGAGGGGATTATCATGGCTACACCTTC. The encoded protein is CATSMGGDYHGYTF. This rearrangement joins TRBV15 to TRBJ1-2, with D perhaps TRBD1 (5 bases). From germline, CDR1 is LNHNV and CDR2 YYDKDF (reference sequence). The CDR3 sequence is 14 residues long. Trimming removed 4 bases at V and 6 bases at J, with 15 bases between.

J is TRBJ1-2 and V is TRBV5-1, with 7 positions matching TRBD1. Germline V gene data show CDR1 as SGHRS and CDR2 as YFSETQ. V lost 2 bases, J lost 0 bases, and 1 base stayed unmatched. The CDR3 is made up of 14 amino acids. The CDR3 region is CASSLQGTNYGYTF. The CDR3 DNA is TGCGCCAGCAGCTTACAGGGGACTAACTATGGCTACACCTTC.

The chain couples TRBV7-9 to TRBJ2-7; D is possibly TRBD1 (6 bases). The CDR3 runs to 14 residues. V gave up 5 bases and J gave up 0 bases, with 11 bases separating them. Germline V gives CDR1 SEHNR, CDR2 FQNEAQ (reference sequence). The CDR3 bases are TGTGCCAGCAGCCCCCGGGACACCTCCTACGAGCAGTACTTC. Translation: CASSPRDTSYEQYF.

J is TRBJ2-3 and V is TRBV7-8; a possible D gene is TRBD2 (5 bases). Germline V lookup: CDR1 SGHVS, CDR2 FQNEAQ. Trimming took off 4 bases at V and 3 bases at J, with 20 bases between the two ends. The CDR3 extends over 17 amino acids. CDR3 amino acids: CASSSVVGLGLTDTQYF. For the CDR3, the DNA is TGTGCCAGCAGCTCAGTGGTTGGCCTAGGACTGACAGATACGCAGTATTTT.

As to this clone: An end of the junction differs from the germline gene, which may be a read error. The chain recombines TRBV2 with TRBJ1-2; D might be TRBD1 (6 bases). Germline CDR1 is SNHLY and CDR2 is FYNNEI. The CDR3 consists of 14 residues. CDR3 loop: CASREAGQGLGYTF. As DNA, the CDR3 is TGTGCCAGCAGAGAAGCGGGACAAGGCCTCGGCTACACCTTC.

J is TRBJ2-1 and V is TRBV5-8; D possibly uses TRBD1 or TRBD2 (5 bases each). Germline assignment: CDR1 SGHTS and CDR2 YDEGEE. The CDR3 is 20 residues long. The V gene lost 2 bases and the J gene lost 4 bases, with 28 bases spanning the gap. The CDR3 DNA sequence: TGTGCCAGCAGCTTTGAAGCCCTGAAAGCCCGGGACCCAGCGTACAATGAGCAGTTCTTC. Translating it yields CASSFEALKARDPAYNEQFF.